The T cell receptor (beta chain) under discussion was sequenced for a study of blood T cell repertoires in COVID-19 (TCRdb year 2020). The study in broad terms: Samples from collaborators originated in the United States, Italy and Spain and spanned both the acute and convalescent phases of COVID-19. The repertoires were made available in a free public database intended to serve as a resource for research on the immune response to SARS-CoV-2. The samples were drawn from two sources: the first 160 participants of the ongoing ImmuneRACE study, and 950 to 1,500 subjects contributed by 6 global collaborators. The material from the prospective study consisted of cDNA or gDNA derived from T cells, B-cell-depleted T cells, or PBMCs. Subjects who had been exposed to COVID-19, were actively infected with it, or had recovered from it provided the deeply sampled blood TCRbeta repertoires that made up the dataset. A de-identified subject ID, COVID-19 status, age in years and sex were almost always included in the sample metadata. Where available, HLA class I and class II types were obtained from metadata supplied by the sample provider rather than from assay-based typing.

General findings and caveats noted by the study authors: The amount of clinical and demographic metadata varied by source and participant and was provided uncurated.

TCRbeta CDR3 regions were amplified from genomic DNA using the immunoSEQ Assay, a bias-controlled multiplex PCR. Turning to the authors' computational methods: The number of nucleated cells in each sample was estimated from the amplification of reference gene primers within the assay. To quantify the absolute abundance of each unique TCRbeta CDR3 rearrangement, sequence reads were collapsed and filtered. For each sample, productive Simpson clonality was calculated as the square root of Simpson's diversity index across productive rearrangements. TCRdb stores this immuneACCESS table with in-frame sequences only. Part of the clones is absent; in the studies checked, under half of the shortfall reflects unresolved V genes, and no reason is known for the rest. Clone size and V and J calls were adopted from that table, with D and trimming inferred from the DNA. The sample yields about 210,000 clones; around 85% were counted once. Approximately 2.4% of the sample is held by the ten biggest clonotypes.

The germline V and J ends show losses of 4 bases and 2 bases respectively, and no gene match explains 5 bases of the junction. From its cysteine to its phenylalanine, the CDR3 spans 16 amino acids. The kept DNA is CDR3 alone, 48 bases in frame from the first base. The germline V gene provides CDR1 LGHNT and CDR2 FRNRAP. One collaborating source in Seattle enrolled patients during active infection and followed them longitudinally through the course of disease. Whole blood was collected in K2EDTA tubes by collaborating institutions according to the institutions' own protocols. For TCRbeta analysis, collaborator samples were shipped as frozen whole blood, as isolated PBMCs, or as DNA extracted from either sample type. A note on this clone: Its antigen is not yet known. It has no much larger one-base neighbor in the sample; base qualities were not kept.

The rearranged segments are TRBV12-5 and TRBJ2-1; 10 middle bases align to TRBD2. Source material: peripheral blood. This receptor was identified in a woman aged 70-85 years with COVID-19, enrolled during active disease. The DNA sequence is as follows: TGTGCTAGTGGTTCCTACCTAGCGGGAGCCTACAATGAGCAGTTCTTC. This gives the protein CASGSYLAGAYNEQFF.